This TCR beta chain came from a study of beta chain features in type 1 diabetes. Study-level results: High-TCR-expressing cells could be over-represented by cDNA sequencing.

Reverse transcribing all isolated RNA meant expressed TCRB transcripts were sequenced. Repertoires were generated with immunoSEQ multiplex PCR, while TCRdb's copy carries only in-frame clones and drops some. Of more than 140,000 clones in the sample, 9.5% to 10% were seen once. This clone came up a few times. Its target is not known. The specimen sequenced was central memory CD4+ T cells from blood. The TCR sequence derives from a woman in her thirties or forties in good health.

The CDR3 DNA sequence: TGTGCCAGCAGCTGGGACAGCGTAACCGGGGAGCTGTTTTTT. Encoded protein: CASSWDSVTGELFF. The gene calls are TRBV7-2 and TRBJ2-2, with 7 nucleotides matching TRBD1. The CDR3 is 14 residues long. The germline V gene has CDR1 SGHTA and CDR2 FQGNSA. Trimming cost V 4 bases and J 5 bases; bases outside gene matches: 4. Full variable domain (missing parts from reference TRBV7-2 and TRBJ2-2): GAGVSQSPSNKVTEKGKDVELRCDPISGHTALYWYRQSLGQGLEFLIYFQGNSAPDKSGLPSDRFSAERTGGSVSTLTIQRTQQEDSAVYLCASSWDSVTGELFFGEGSRLTVL.